What follows is one T cell receptor (beta chain) and its context. Antigen specificity is unknown. The data were taken from a study of cytomegalovirus exposure and HLA in healthy donors. The trim removed 7 bases at V and 3 bases at J, leaving 6 bases unmatched. CDR1 is SNHLY, CDR2 FYNNEI, per germline. The CDR3 runs 15 residues. PCR employed 60 Vbeta and 13 Jbeta primers. Clones were read by immunoSEQ multiplex PCR, and TCRdb kept only the in-frame ones, dropping some. This table holds about 200,000 clones, around 83% found once. Points from the study as a whole: TCR beta V segments were, for the most part, productive about 87% or about 30% of the time in an earlier analysis. Association of a missense DCLRE1C variant with TCR beta V- and J-gene trimming was reported in a later analysis.

This receptor was identified in a girl aged 5 to 17 in good health and CMV-seronegative. The J gene is TRBJ1-4, the V gene TRBV2; 9 positions match TRBD1. The sample taken for sequencing was PBMCs. The CDR3 region is CASNPTGGSNEKLFF. The CDR3 nucleotides are TGTGCCAGCAACCCTACAGGGGGCTCTAATGAAAAACTGTTTTTT.